This section outlines one T cell receptor beta chain sequence together with its context. CDR1 and CDR2 from the germline V gene are LGHDT and YNNKEL (reference sequence). Losses at the gene ends were 0 bases for V and 7 bases for J; bases not matched to a gene: 8. This CDR3 has 16 amino acids. Profiled with immunoSEQ multiplex PCR; TCRdb holds only in-frame clones, not every one. The table shows about 46,000 clones, with about 90% occurring only once. These data belong to a study of blood T cell repertoires in COVID-19. At the level of the study: From the United States, Italy and Spain came samples of acute and convalescent COVID-19.

The receptor was isolated from a man aged 45-65 years with acute or convalescent COVID-19. This rearrangement joins TRBV3-1 (or the pseudogene TRBV3-2) to TRBJ2-1, with 8 nucleotides matching TRBD2. The sample was peripheral blood. This CDR3 reads CASSQDFGAGGNEQFF. In nucleotides, the CDR3 is TGTGCCAGCAGCCAAGATTTTGGGGCGGGAGGAAATGAGCAGTTCTTC.